These 21 T cell receptor beta chains were all obtained from the same sample, sequenced in a study of CD8 T cells in Susac syndrome. With random hexamers, roughly 0.45 to 1 ug RNA was reverse transcribed. MiXCR was run by TCRdb on the immunoSEQ multiplex PCR reads, yielding one entry per CDR3 protein. The repertoire holds about 160,000 distinct CDR3 sequences, 85% to 95% seen once, with roughly 0.13% in the top ten. Source material: CD4+ T cells from PBMCs. The receptors shown here come from a human donor in good health.

The genes are TRBV10-2 and TRBJ2-5, with 7 bases matching TRBD2. The V and J ends lost 3 bases and 2 bases, in that order; junction bases with no gene match: 12. The germline V gene encodes CDR1 WSHSY and CDR2 SAAADI. CDR3 length: 17 amino acids. The CDR3 DNA sequence: TGCGCCAGCAGTGAATCAACTAGCGCAGTTAAACAAGAGACCCAGTACTTC. Its translation is CASSESTSAVKQETQYF.

This chain joins TRBV2 and TRBJ2-5; no clear D gene. CDR1 is SNHLY, CDR2 FYNNEI, per germline. The CDR3 is made up of 10 amino acids. V shed 5 bases and J shed 2 bases, with 0 bases lying between them. The CDR3 spells CASSQETQYF. The DNA for the CDR3 is TGTGCCAGCAGTCAAGAGACCCAGTACTTC.

The chain is built from TRBV7-2 and TRBJ2-3, with D unresolved. The germline V gene encodes CDR1 SGHTA and CDR2 FQGNSA. This CDR3 has 14 residues. V shed 5 bases and J shed 0 bases, with 9 bases lying between them. CDR3 amino acids: CASSPLSSTDTQYF. For the CDR3, the DNA is TGTGCCAGCAGCCCCTTGTCTAGCACAGATACGCAGTATTTT.

This chain uses TRBV29-1 with TRBJ2-7; 8 bases are shared with TRBD1. CDR3 length: 16 amino acids. The ends lost 1 base at V and 0 bases at J; junction bases unmatched: 8. CDR1 is SQVTM and CDR2 is ANQGSEA in the germline V gene. The CDR3 DNA reads as TGCAGCGTTGAAGCGCCCGACAGGGGAGCCTCCTACGAGCAGTACTTC. It encodes CSVEAPDRGASYEQYF.

The CDR3 sequence is CASAPVPRSEKLFF. In DNA form, the CDR3 reads TGTGCTAGTGCCCCGGTTCCCCGATCCGAAAAACTGTTTTTT. The chain has TRBV12-5 and TRBJ1-4; D not certain. Looked up from germline, CDR1 is LGHNT and CDR2 is FRNRAP. The V end lost 7 bases, the J end lost 8 bases, and 17 bases lay between the germline ends. This CDR3 region has 14 residues.

This chain uses TRBV9 with TRBJ2-1; D perhaps matches TRBD2 (6 bases). The length of the CDR3 is 16 residues. V dropped 4 bases and J dropped 3 bases, with 17 bases sitting between them. Germline CDR1 reads SGDLS; CDR2 reads YYNGEE. CDR3 sequence: CASSPATSWVYNEQFF. The CDR3 nucleotides are TGTGCCAGCAGCCCGGCGACTAGTTGGGTCTACAATGAGCAGTTCTTC.

The chain has TRBV12-3 or TRBV12-4 and TRBJ1-2; D is undetermined. The CDR3 runs to 15 residues. V was pared by 6 bases and J by 8 bases, with 22 bases between. As DNA, the CDR3 is TGTGCCAGCAGCCTCAACGGAGCGATGGGCCGCGGCTACACCTTC. Its protein is CASSLNGAMGRGYTF.

The chain joins TRBV20-1 to TRBJ2-5, with D possibly matching TRBD2 (6 bases). This CDR3 spans 14 amino acids. The V and J ends lost 1 base and 4 bases respectively, with 13 bases between them. Germline CDR1 reads DFQATT; CDR2 reads SNEGSKA (reference sequence). The CDR3: CSARGAGWAETQYF. In nucleotides, the CDR3 is TGCAGTGCTAGAGGAGCGGGTTGGGCAGAGACCCAGTACTTC.

The V gene is TRBV20-1, the J gene TRBJ1-6; D not resolved. V dropped 6 bases and J dropped 13 bases, with 25 bases sitting between them. There are 15 residues in the CDR3. CDR1 is DFQATT, CDR2 SNEGSKA, per germline (reference sequence). CDR3 in amino acids: CSAMYSADGGSPLHF. As DNA, the CDR3 is TGCAGTGCCATGTATTCCGCCGACGGAGGCTCTCCCCTCCACTTT.

The V gene is TRBV5-1, the J gene TRBJ1-2, with D hard to call. Germline CDR1 SGHRS, CDR2 YFSETQ. The CDR3 covers 11 residues. V lost 4 bases to trimming and J lost 7 bases, with 8 bases between them. CDR3 loop: CASSGDGGYTF. As DNA, the CDR3 is TGCGCCAGCAGCGGAGACGGTGGCTACACCTTC.

The chain joins TRBV7-6 to TRBJ2-4; either TRBD1 or TRBD2 may supply D (5 bases each). The CDR3 totals 18 residues. V lost 5 bases and J 1 base, leaving 21 bases between the germline ends. The germline V gene has CDR1 SGHVS and CDR2 FNYEAQ. Written as DNA, the CDR3 is TGTGCCAGCAGCCTCGGTGGCCTCATCGGGGCCGCCAAAAACATTCAGTACTTC. Encoded protein: CASSLGGLIGAAKNIQYF.

V is TRBV7-2 and J is TRBJ2-1; tentative D call: TRBD2 (6 bases). The CDR3 length is 15 residues. Trimming shortened V by 5 bases and J by 0 bases, and 11 bases separated the two germline ends. Looked up from germline, CDR1 is SGHTA and CDR2 is FQGNSA. This chain's CDR3 is CASSRDSSSYNEQFF. In DNA, the CDR3 is TGTGCCAGCAGCCGGGACTCTAGCTCCTACAATGAGCAGTTCTTC.

The gene calls are TRBV10-3 and TRBJ2-5; D is undetermined. V was shortened by 3 bases and J by 2 bases, with 10 bases between the two germline ends. The CDR3 sequence is 14 residues long. Germline loops: CDR1 ENHRY, CDR2 SYGVKD. CDR3 sequence: CAISDRQVQETQYF. The CDR3 region has the DNA TGTGCCATCAGTGATCGGCAGGTTCAAGAGACCCAGTACTTC.

CDR3 nucleotides: TGTGCCAGCAGCTCCTCCGGGACAGGGTTGCAGTACTTC. Protein product: CASSSSGTGLQYF. The genes are TRBV7-7 and TRBJ2-7, with 9 bases fitting TRBD1. The CDR3 has 13 amino acids. The germline V gene encodes CDR1 SSHAT and CDR2 FNYEAQ (reference sequence). V shed 4 bases, J shed 9 bases, and the junction held 7 bases outside the gene matches. Together with reference TRBV7-7 and TRBJ2-7, the CDR3 gives the full variable domain: GAGVSQSPRYKVTKRGQDVTLRCDPISSHATLYWYQQALGQGPEFLTYFNYEAQPDKSGLPSDRFSAERPEGSISTLTIQRTEQRDSAMYRCASSSSGTGLQYFGPGTRLTVT.

Only one count was recorded for this clonotype. V gene TRBV5-1 combines with J gene TRBJ2-3; TRBD2 agrees at 8 bases. Germline V lookup: CDR1 SGHRS, CDR2 YFSETQ. Germline trimming cut 3 bases from V and 5 bases from J; bases unmatched to any gene: 11. This CDR3 has 16 residues. CDR3 nucleotides: TGCGCCAGCAGCTCCCGGCCGGGGGGGCTGAGAGATACGCAGTATTTT. Translation gives CASSSRPGGLRDTQYF.

This clonotype has a handful of counts. J is TRBJ1-4 and V is TRBV2; TRBD1 agrees at 9 bases. The CDR3 is 13 residues long. From germline, CDR1 is SNHLY and CDR2 FYNNEI. After removal of 8 bases from V and 8 bases from J, the junction contained 6 bases not matched to a gene. The CDR3 region is CASSGTGNEKLFF. The CDR3 region has the DNA TGTGCCAGCTCTGGGACAGGGAACGAAAAACTGTTTTTT.

The rearrangement joins TRBV6-1 to TRBJ1-1; perhaps TRBD1 as D (5 bases). The CDR3 extends over 14 amino acids. Trimming removed 5 bases at V and 5 bases at J, with 15 bases between. CDR1 is MNHNS, CDR2 SASEGT, per germline. For the CDR3, the DNA is TGTGCCAGCAGTCCTGGGAGGGGCTGGACTGAAGCTTTCTTT. Its translation: CASSPGRGWTEAFF.

The rearrangement links TRBV12-5 to TRBJ1-1; D is undetermined. The germline gives CDR1 LGHNT, CDR2 FRNRAP. This CDR3 has 11 residues. The ends were cut back, 2 bases at V and 8 bases at J, with 6 bases in the middle. As DNA, the CDR3 is TGTGCTAGTGGTTTGCGCGGGGAAGCTTTCTTT. Its protein is CASGLRGEAFF.

The chain links TRBV7-7 to TRBJ2-2, with TRBD2 identical over 7 bases. CDR3 length: 14 amino acids. V gave up 1 base and J gave up 7 bases; unmatched junction bases: 3. Per germline, CDR1 SSHAT and CDR2 FNYEAQ (reference sequence). The CDR3 loop reads CASSLDRTSGELFF. CDR3 in DNA: TGTGCCAGCAGCTTAGACAGGACTAGCGGGGAGCTGTTTTTT. The full variable domain, with the rest looked up from reference TRBV7-7 and TRBJ2-2, is GAGVSQSPRYKVTKRGQDVTLRCDPISSHATLYWYQQALGQGPEFLTYFNYEAQPDKSGLPSDRFSAERPEGSISTLTIQRTEQRDSAMYRCASSLDRTSGELFFGEGSRLTVL.

This clonotype was picked up one time. V usage is TRBV6-5 and J usage is TRBJ1-1, with 9 nucleotides matching TRBD1. The CDR3 contains 16 residues. Trimming at V came to 2 bases and at J to 0 bases, leaving 4 bases not matched to a gene. CDR1 and CDR2 from the germline V gene are MNHEY and SVGAGI. CDR3 loop: CASSYGGQGVNTEAFF. CDR3 DNA: TGTGCCAGCAGTTACGGGGGACAGGGAGTGAACACTGAAGCTTTCTTT.

This sequence joins TRBV6-6 and TRBJ2-7, with 7 bases identical to TRBD2. This CDR3 spans 14 amino acids. Germline V gene sequence: CDR1 MNHNY, CDR2 SVGAGI (reference sequence). J lost 3 bases, V lost 5 bases, and 7 bases had no gene match. This CDR3 reads CASSPRENHYEQYF. The CDR3 DNA reads TGTGCCAGCAGTCCGCGGGAGAATCACTACGAGCAGTACTTC.